What follows are 9 T cell receptor beta chains derived from one specimen sequenced in a study of blood T cell repertoires in COVID-19. Some clones are missing from TCRdb's copy, which holds only in-frame ones; the method was immunoSEQ multiplex PCR. The sample carries 150,000 to 170,000 clones, approximately 85% recorded once. Specimen: peripheral blood. The receptors were sampled from a man aged 55 to 69 with COVID-19, enrolled during active disease.

The gene calls are TRBV4-3 and TRBJ1-1; 9 nucleotides match TRBD1. CDR1 LGHNA and CDR2 YSLEER come from the germline V gene. The CDR3 sequence is 15 residues long. V lost 0 bases to trimming and J lost 8 bases; unmatched junction nucleotides: 7. As DNA, the CDR3 is TGCGCCAGCAGCCAAGAACAGGGGGCGACTCAAGAAGCTTTCTTT. It encodes CASSQEQGATQEAFF.

V gene TRBV30 combines with J gene TRBJ1-2, with no clear D. CDR1 and CDR2 from the germline V gene are GTSNPN and SVGIG (reference sequence). The ends were cut back, 2 bases at V and 3 bases at J, with 7 bases in the middle. The CDR3 runs to 12 residues. CDR3 DNA: TGTGCCTGGAGTCCGCAGGACTATGGCTACACCTTC. Translation gives CAWSPQDYGYTF.

The rearrangement links TRBV9 to TRBJ1-2; D is perhaps TRBD1 (6 bases). The CDR3 is made up of 15 amino acids. Trimming pared 2 bases from V and 7 bases from J, leaving 18 bases between. The germline CDR1 and CDR2 sequences are SGDLS and YYNGEE. Written as DNA, the CDR3 is TGTGCCAGCAGCGTGGGGGGGCGCGATATCGGTGGCTACACCTTC. It specifies CASSVGGRDIGGYTF.

The rearrangement joins TRBV25-1 to TRBJ1-4; D not certain. Germline CDR1 and CDR2: MGHDK and SYGVNS. This CDR3 comprises 17 residues. The V end lost 8 bases, the J end lost 0 bases, and 19 bases lay between the germline ends. DNA of the CDR3: TGTGCCAGCTCGAATCAGGCCATCCTTTCAACTAATGAAAAACTGTTTTTT. It is translated as CASSNQAILSTNEKLFF.

The J gene is TRBJ2-5, the V gene TRBV11-3; D call uncertain. Germline CDR1 reads SGHNT; CDR2 reads YENEEA. The CDR3 length is 19 residues. Trimming left V 1 base short and J 2 bases short, with 23 bases between. The CDR3 here is CASSLVFPTPARYQETQYF. The CDR3 bases are TGTGCCAGCAGCTTAGTCTTCCCAACACCGGCCAGGTATCAAGAGACCCAGTACTTC.

This chain uses TRBV29-1 with TRBJ1-5, with TRBD1 as a possible D gene (5 bases). This CDR3 has 13 residues. V lost 3 bases and J lost 6, with 12 bases in between. The germline gives CDR1 SQVTM, CDR2 ANQGSEA. CDR3 protein: CSVEAGKGQPQHF. Written as DNA, the CDR3 is TGCAGCGTTGAGGCAGGGAAAGGTCAGCCCCAGCATTTT.

The chain links TRBV12-3 or TRBV12-4 to TRBJ2-1, with 9 positions matching TRBD1. There are 13 residues in the CDR3. The V gene end was trimmed by 6 bases and the J gene end by 9 bases; junction bases not matched to a gene: 6. The DNA for the CDR3 is TGTGCCAGCAGCTCGACAGGGGGGGGTGAGCAGTTCTTC. It codes for CASSSTGGGEQFF.

The CDR3 loop is CATSGLRQGRVYNEQFF. The CDR3 DNA sequence: TGTGCCACCAGTGGCTTAAGACAGGGGCGTGTTTACAATGAGCAGTTCTTC. The chain uses TRBV24-1 and TRBJ2-1, with TRBD1 matching over 8 bases. V shed 5 bases and J 4 bases; nucleotides not matched to a gene: 12. The CDR3 totals 17 residues. CDR1 KGHDR and CDR2 SFDVKD come from the germline V gene.

On this clone: The junction shows a germline mismatch at one end, possibly a read error. The genes are TRBV11-3 and TRBJ2-7; 12 bases match TRBD1. CDR1 and CDR2 (germline): SGHNT, YENEEA. The CDR3 sequence is 18 residues long. The chain's CDR3 is CASSLDIRKGQGASEQNF. The DNA of the CDR3 is TGTGCCAGCAGCTTAGATATCAGAAAGGGACAGGGGGCGTCGGAGCAGAACTTC. The full variable domain, in which reference TRBV11-3 and TRBJ2-7 provide the parts outside the CDR3, is EAGVVQSPRYKIIEKKQPVAFWCNPISGHNTLYWYLQNLGQGPELLIRYENEEAVDDSQLPKDRFSAERLKGVDSTLKIQPAELGDSAVYLCASSLDIRKGQGASEQNFGPGTRLTVT.